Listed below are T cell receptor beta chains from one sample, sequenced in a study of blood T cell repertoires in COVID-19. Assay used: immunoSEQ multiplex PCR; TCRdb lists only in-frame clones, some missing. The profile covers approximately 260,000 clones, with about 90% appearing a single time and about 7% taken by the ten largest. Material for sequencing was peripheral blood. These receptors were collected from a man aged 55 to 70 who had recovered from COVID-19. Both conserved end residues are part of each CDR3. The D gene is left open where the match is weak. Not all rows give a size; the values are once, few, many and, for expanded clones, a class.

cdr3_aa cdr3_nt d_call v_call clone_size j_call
CSVLHSTGANVLTF TGCAGCGTGCTGCACAGTACCGGGGCCAACGTCCTGACTTTC - TRBV29-1 - TRBJ2-6
CATSDLRDREIGELFF TGTGCCACCAGTGACCTCCGGGACAGGGAAATCGGGGAGCTGTTTTTT TRBD1 TRBV24-1 - TRBJ2-2
CAWDDRGIEQFF TGTGCCTGGGATGACAGGGGCATTGAGCAGTTCTTC TRBD1 TRBV30 - TRBJ2-1
CATSDLAGQGYTGELFF TGTGCCACCAGTGATTTGGCGGGACAGGGGTACACCGGGGAGCTGTTTTTT TRBD1 TRBV24-1 - TRBJ2-2
CAWSPPLTGRSQPQHF TGTGCCTGGAGCCCACCTTTGACAGGGAGGTCTCAGCCCCAGCATTTT TRBD1 TRBV30 - TRBJ1-5
CASSEVSGKAFF TGTGCCAGCAGTGAAGTCTCAGGGAAAGCTTTCTTT - TRBV2 - TRBJ1-1
CASSPFSGQPRDGYTF TGTGCCAGCTCACCATTTTCAGGACAGCCCCGGGATGGCTACACCTTC - TRBV18 - TRBJ1-2
CASSLFSRNEQFF TGTGCCAGCAGCTTATTTTCGAGGAATGAGCAGTTCTTC - TRBV7-2 - TRBJ2-1
CASILETSYGYTF TGTGCCAGCATTCTAGAAACAAGCTATGGCTACACCTTC - TRBV2 - TRBJ1-2
CASSQERSLGNSPLHF TGTGCCAGCAGCCAAGAGAGGTCACTTGGCAATTCACCCCTCCACTTT - TRBV3-1/TRBV3-2 - TRBJ1-6
CAWSVDRDRAGGTIYF TGTGCCTGGAGTGTAGATCGGGACAGGGCAGGTGGCACCATATATTTT TRBD1 TRBV30 - TRBJ1-3
CASGGVAWTQYF TGTGCCAGCGGGGGGGTCGCTTGGACCCAGTACTTC TRBD2 TRBV6-5 - TRBJ2-5
CAILASFGSYEQYF TGTGCCATTCTAGCCTCCTTCGGAAGCTACGAGCAGTACTTC - TRBV10-3 once TRBJ2-7
CASSTNRGQGSYEQYF TGTGCCAGCAGTACAAATCGGGGACAGGGCTCCTACGAGCAGTACTTC TRBD1 TRBV6-6 - TRBJ2-7
CASSYDRGGNTIYF TGTGCCAGCAGCTACGACAGGGGAGGAAACACCATATATTTT TRBD1 TRBV11-2 - TRBJ1-3
CASSYGGSSPLHF TGTGCCAGCAGTTACGGGGGCTCCTCACCCCTCCACTTT - TRBV6-2/TRBV6-3 - TRBJ1-6
CASSRTGIFYGYTF TGTGCCAGCAGCCGCACGGGGATCTTCTATGGCTACACCTTC - TRBV3-1/TRBV3-2 - TRBJ1-2
CASSFGQLRSYEQYF TGTGCCAGCAGCTTCGGACAGCTCAGATCTTATGAGCAGTACTTC - TRBV7-9 - TRBJ2-7
CASSYSQGTNGYTF TGTGCCAGCAGTTACTCTCAGGGTACTAATGGCTACACCTTC - TRBV6-2/TRBV6-3 few TRBJ1-2
CASSRTSGVGGGELFF TGTGCCAGCAGCCGGACTAGCGGGGTGGGCGGCGGGGAGCTGTTTTTT TRBD2 TRBV11-2 once TRBJ2-2
CASRASGTYEQYF TGTGCCAGCCGGGCGAGCGGGACCTACGAGCAGTACTTC TRBD2 TRBV6-5 - TRBJ2-7
CATRRSGSTDTQYF TGTGCCACCAGGCGATCAGGGAGCACAGATACGCAGTATTTT - TRBV24-1 - TRBJ2-3
CASITPGQGTGELFF TGTGCCAGCATCACTCCGGGACAGGGTACCGGGGAGCTGTTTTTT - TRBV21-1 - TRBJ2-2
CASRPGQGGNTIYF TGTGCCAGCAGGCCGGGACAGGGGGGAAACACCATATATTTT TRBD1 TRBV9 - TRBJ1-3
CAWSVQGSWQPQHF TGTGCCTGGAGTGTACAGGGGTCGTGGCAGCCCCAGCATTTT TRBD1 TRBV30 few TRBJ1-5
CASSQFGQLAFF TGTGCCAGCAGCCAATTTGGACAGTTGGCTTTCTTT - TRBV7-9 once TRBJ1-1
CASSEFGPGLTGELFF - - TRBV2 - TRBJ2-2
CASSYSGDTQYF TGTGCCAGCAGCTATTCAGGAGATACGCAGTATTTT - TRBV5-5 - TRBJ2-3
CATSDYTSGGDEQFF TGTGCCACCAGTGATTATACTAGCGGGGGGGATGAGCAGTTCTTC TRBD2 TRBV24-1 - TRBJ2-1
CAWSALLGTRYF TGTGCCTGGAGTGCCTTGCTCGGGACACGGTACTTC - TRBV30 - TRBJ2-7
CASSLGSWESGYTF TGCGCCAGCAGCTTAGGTTCTTGGGAGTCTGGCTACACCTTC - TRBV5-1 - TRBJ1-2
CASTPTGLETQYF TGTGCCAGCACCCCGACAGGGTTGGAGACCCAGTACTTC TRBD1 TRBV12-3/TRBV12-4 - TRBJ2-5
CASSDRQGANTEAFF TGCGCCAGCAGTGACCGACAGGGGGCGAACACTGAAGCTTTCTTT TRBD1 TRBV10-1 - TRBJ1-1
CASSETSAGNTIYF TGTGCCAGCAGCGAGACATCTGCTGGAAACACCATATATTTT - TRBV7-2 - TRBJ1-3
CASSYGGARQPQHF TGTGCCAGCAGTTACGGCGGGGCCAGGCAGCCCCAGCATTTT - TRBV6-2/TRBV6-3 once TRBJ1-5
CATSDLGTSGGKDTQYF TGTGCCACCAGTGACCTCGGGACTAGCGGGGGGAAAGATACGCAGTATTTT TRBD2 TRBV24-1 - TRBJ2-3
CASSPGQGAMNEQFF TGTGCCAGCAGCCCTGGACAGGGGGCGATGAATGAGCAGTTCTTC TRBD1 TRBV7-6 - TRBJ2-1
CAIREGQEGDTQYF TGTGCCATCAGGGAGGGCCAGGAGGGGGATACGCAGTATTTT - TRBV10-3 - TRBJ2-3
CASSYDRRNQPQHF TGTGCCAGCAGTTACGACAGGCGCAATCAGCCCCAGCATTTT - TRBV6-5 - TRBJ1-5
CASSRRENTEAFF TGTGCCAGCAGCCGGCGGGAGAACACTGAAGCTTTCTTT - TRBV2 - TRBJ1-1
CASSFSSGANVLTF TGTGCCAGCAGTTTCAGCTCTGGGGCCAACGTCCTGACTTTC - TRBV2 once TRBJ2-6
CASSLRTSGGPGTDTQYF TGTGCCAGCAGCTTAAGGACTAGCGGGGGGCCCGGCACAGATACGCAGTATTTT TRBD2 TRBV11-3 - TRBJ2-3
CSASADNLKETQYF TGCAGTGCTAGTGCGGACAACCTAAAAGAGACCCAGTACTTC - TRBV20-1 - TRBJ2-5
CASSPKSDTQYF TGTGCCAGCAGCCCTAAGTCGGATACGCAGTATTTT - TRBV4-2 - TRBJ2-3
CASRVAINTDTQYF TGTGCCAGCAGGGTAGCGATCAACACAGATACGCAGTATTTT - TRBV7-8 - TRBJ2-3
CASSLWDSLFF TGTGCCAGCAGTTTATGGGACAGCTTGTTTTTT - TRBV28 - TRBJ1-4
CASSQGGNQPQHF TGTGCCAGCAGCCAGGGAGGGAATCAGCCCCAGCATTTT - TRBV14 - TRBJ1-5
CASSYAEVGGGGMFF TGTGCCAGCAGTTACGCTGAAGTAGGGGGAGGGGGAATGTTTTTT - TRBV6-6 - TRBJ1-4
CASSYSAGRGTQYF TGTGCCAGCAGTTACTCGGCGGGCCGCGGTACGCAGTATTTT - TRBV6-5 - TRBJ2-3